These T cell receptor beta chains were read from a single sample in a study of shared clonotypes between healthy human individuals. The repertoire was sequenced with immunoSEQ multiplex PCR; TCRdb's copy has only in-frame clones and lacks some. The table records roughly 1,500,000 clones, 98% of them present only once. Sequencing input: naive CD4+ T cells sorted from blood. The receptors originated from a man younger than 45 in good health. Each CDR3 is given with its conserved first and last residue.

V	J	CDR3
TRBV15	TRBJ1-5	CATSRVPNQPQHF
TRBV14	TRBJ2-1	CASSHFSGKVGEQFF
TRBV5-1	TRBJ2-1	CASSQIKDEQFF
TRBV7-2	TRBJ1-1	CASSLEADREAFF
TRBV10-3	TRBJ2-7	CAISAGPTMRSYEQYF
TRBV30	TRBJ2-7	CAWSYGTSDYEQYF
TRBV7-6	TRBJ2-7	CASSRLAWYEQYF
TRBV28	TRBJ2-1	CASSQLWGAGFGTNEQFF
TRBV12-5	TRBJ2-1	CASGLVLSGRRGEQFF
TRBV6-5	TRBJ1-2	CATRVEGPRNYGYTF
TRBV20-1	TRBJ2-1	CSASGLNTFF
TRBV9	TRBJ2-7	CASSLSDGSYEQYF
TRBV5-1	TRBJ2-2	CASSLAGTSGSIWELFF
TRBV28	TRBJ2-7	CASPKGVEQYF
TRBV7-2	TRBJ2-1	CASSFTASTSGSEQFF
TRBV21-1	TRBJ2-3	CASSKYGTASSTDTQYF
TRBV4-1	TRBJ2-7	CASSESPGDEQYF
TRBV9	TRBJ2-1	CASSVHRDRYNEQFF
TRBV11-2	TRBJ1-5	CASSPIGGGTSNQPQHF
TRBV18	TRBJ1-3	CASSPGKVSGNTIYF
TRBV11-2	TRBJ1-2	CASSPGYGYTF
TRBV29-1	TRBJ1-1	CSVEVHGNTEAFF
TRBV9	TRBJ2-2	CASSVVQGFSYTGELFF
TRBV18	TRBJ2-1	CASSPQRQGARNEQFF
TRBV10-1	TRBJ2-2	CASSQGRGRAGELFF
TRBV5-6	TRBJ2-1	CASSHRTSGRYYNEQFF
TRBV27	TRBJ2-3	CASSSPTDTQYF
TRBV5-6	TRBJ2-1	CASSFKWEGRDEQFF
TRBV2	TRBJ2-7	CASSSTGQGATYEQYF
TRBV6-5	TRBJ2-7	CASSPRQGIEQYF
TRBV28	TRBJ2-7	CASSFDGYPYEQYF
TRBV7-8	TRBJ2-2	CASSLEGLAGYTGELFF